The TCR beta chain described here comes from a study of cytotoxic CD8 clonotypes in ibrutinib-treated CLL. Study-wide background: Enrolment comprised 10 to 11 relapsed/refractory and about 14 treatment-naive patients; some 18 were IGHV unmutated.

V dropped 0 bases and J dropped 0; count of bases not matched to a gene: 5. The CDR3 totals 17 residues. Germline V gives CDR1 SQVTM, CDR2 ANQGSEA. Clones were sequenced by immunoSEQ multiplex PCR, and TCRdb holds only the in-frame ones, with some missing. Here the sample spans 330,000 or so clones, roughly 67% being singletons. V usage is TRBV29-1 and J usage is TRBJ2-1; 10 bases align to TRBD2. The sample was PBMCs, taken after 36 months of ibrutinib treatment. The sequence was collected from a human donor with chronic lymphocytic leukemia. The CDR3, as DNA: TGCAGCGTTGAAGATCCTAGCGGGAGTCTCTCCTACAATGAGCAGTTCTTC. Its protein product is CSVEDPSGSLSYNEQFF.